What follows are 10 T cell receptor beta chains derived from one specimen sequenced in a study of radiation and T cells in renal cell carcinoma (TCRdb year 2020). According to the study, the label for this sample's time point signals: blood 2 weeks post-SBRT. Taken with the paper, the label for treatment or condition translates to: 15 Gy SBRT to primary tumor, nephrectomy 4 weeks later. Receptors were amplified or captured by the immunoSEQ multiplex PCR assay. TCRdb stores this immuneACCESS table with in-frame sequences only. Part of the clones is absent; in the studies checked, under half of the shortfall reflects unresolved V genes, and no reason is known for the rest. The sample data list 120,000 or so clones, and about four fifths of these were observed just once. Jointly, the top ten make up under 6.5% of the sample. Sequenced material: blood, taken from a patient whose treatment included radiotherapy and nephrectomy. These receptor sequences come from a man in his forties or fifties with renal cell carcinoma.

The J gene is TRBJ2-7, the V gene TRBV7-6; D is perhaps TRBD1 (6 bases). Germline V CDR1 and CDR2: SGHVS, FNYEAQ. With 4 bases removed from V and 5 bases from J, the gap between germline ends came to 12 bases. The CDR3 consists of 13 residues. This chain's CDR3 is CASSSRTDHEQYF. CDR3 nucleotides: TGTGCCAGCAGCTCCCGGACAGACCACGAGCAGTACTTC.

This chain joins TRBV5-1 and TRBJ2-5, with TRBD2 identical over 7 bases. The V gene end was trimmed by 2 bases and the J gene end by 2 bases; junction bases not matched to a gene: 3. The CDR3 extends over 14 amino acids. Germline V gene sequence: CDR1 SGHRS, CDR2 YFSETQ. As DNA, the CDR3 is TGCGCCAGCAGCTTCGGGGGGATGCAAGAGACCCAGTACTTC. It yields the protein CASSFGGMQETQYF.

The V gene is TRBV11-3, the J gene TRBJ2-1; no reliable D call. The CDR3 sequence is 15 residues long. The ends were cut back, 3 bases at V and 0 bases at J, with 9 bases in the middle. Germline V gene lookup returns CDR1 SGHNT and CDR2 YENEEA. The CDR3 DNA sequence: TGTGCCAGCAGCTTGGACGGGTACTCCTACAATGAGCAGTTCTTC. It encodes CASSLDGYSYNEQFF.

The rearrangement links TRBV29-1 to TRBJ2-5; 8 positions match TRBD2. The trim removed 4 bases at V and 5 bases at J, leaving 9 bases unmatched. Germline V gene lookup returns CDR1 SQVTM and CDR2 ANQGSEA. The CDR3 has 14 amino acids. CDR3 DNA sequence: TGCAGCGTTGGAGTCGGGGGGGCTCAGGAGACCCAGTACTTC. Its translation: CSVGVGGAQETQYF.

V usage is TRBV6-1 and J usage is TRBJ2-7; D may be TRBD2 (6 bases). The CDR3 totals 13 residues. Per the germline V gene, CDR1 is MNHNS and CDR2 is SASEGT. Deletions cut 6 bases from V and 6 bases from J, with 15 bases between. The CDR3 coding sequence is TGTGCCAGCAGCAGGATTATGGGAGGCGAGCAGTACTTC. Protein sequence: CASSRIMGGEQYF.

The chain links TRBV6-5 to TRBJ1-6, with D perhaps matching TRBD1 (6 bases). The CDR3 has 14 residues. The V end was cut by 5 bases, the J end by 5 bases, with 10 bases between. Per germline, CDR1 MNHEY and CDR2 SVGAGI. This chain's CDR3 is CASSMGDNNSPLHF. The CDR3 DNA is TGTGCCAGCAGTATGGGGGACAATAATTCACCCCTCCACTTT.

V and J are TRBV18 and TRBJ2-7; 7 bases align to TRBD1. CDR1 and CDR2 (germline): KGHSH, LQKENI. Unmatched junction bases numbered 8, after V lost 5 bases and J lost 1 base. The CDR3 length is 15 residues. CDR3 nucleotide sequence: TGTGCCAGCTCATCCGGACAGGAACCTTCCTACGAGCAGTACTTC. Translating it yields CASSSGQEPSYEQYF. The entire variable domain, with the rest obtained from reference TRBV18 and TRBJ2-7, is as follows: NAGVMQNPRHLVRRRGQEARLRCSPMKGHSHVYWYRQLPEEGLKFMVYLQKENIIDESGMPKERFSAEFPKEGPSILRIQQVVRGDSAAYFCASSSGQEPSYEQYFGPGTRLTVT.

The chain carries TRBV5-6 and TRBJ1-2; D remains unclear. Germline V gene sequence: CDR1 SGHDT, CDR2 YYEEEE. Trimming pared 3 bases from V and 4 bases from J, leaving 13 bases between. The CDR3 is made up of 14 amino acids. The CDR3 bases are TGTGCCAGCAGCTGGGCAGGACCAGTCTATGGCTACACCTTC. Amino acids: CASSWAGPVYGYTF. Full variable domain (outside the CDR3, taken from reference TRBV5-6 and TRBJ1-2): DAGVTQSPTHLIKTRGQQVTLRCSPKSGHDTVSWYQQALGQGPQFIFQYYEEEERQRGNFPDRFSGHQFPNYSSELNVNALLLGDSALYLCASSWAGPVYGYTFGSGTRLTVV.

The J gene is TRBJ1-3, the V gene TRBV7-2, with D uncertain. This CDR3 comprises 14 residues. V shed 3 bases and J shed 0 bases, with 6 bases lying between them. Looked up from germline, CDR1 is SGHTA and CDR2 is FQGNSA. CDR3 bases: TGTGCCAGCAGCTTTGGATCCTCTGGAAACACCATATATTTT. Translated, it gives CASSFGSSGNTIYF. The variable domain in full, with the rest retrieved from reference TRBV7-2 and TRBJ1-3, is GAGVSQSPSNKVTEKGKDVELRCDPISGHTALYWYRQSLGQGLEFLIYFQGNSAPDKSGLPSDRFSAERTGGSVSTLTIQRTQQEDSAVYLCASSFGSSGNTIYFGEGSWLTVV.

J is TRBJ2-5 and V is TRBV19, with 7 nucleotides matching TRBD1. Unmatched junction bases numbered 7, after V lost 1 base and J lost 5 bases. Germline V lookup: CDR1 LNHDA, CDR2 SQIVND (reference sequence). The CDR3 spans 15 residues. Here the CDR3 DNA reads TGTGCCAGTAGTATAGCCGGCAGGGGGACGGAGACCCAGTACTTC. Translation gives CASSIAGRGTETQYF. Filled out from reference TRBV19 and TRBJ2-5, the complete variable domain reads DGGITQSPKYLFRKEGQNVTLSCEQNLNHDAMYWYRQDPGQGLRLIYYSQIVNDFQKGDIAEGYSVSREKKESFPLTVTSAQKNPTAFYLCASSIAGRGTETQYFGPGTRLLVL.